This T cell receptor beta chain emerged from a study of T cell changes during pregnancy in multiple sclerosis. V was pared by 0 bases and J by 6 bases, with 3 bases between. Germline V gives CDR1 GTSNPN, CDR2 SVGIG (reference sequence). This CDR3 is built from 11 residues. Repertoires were generated with immunoSEQ multiplex PCR, while TCRdb's copy carries only in-frame clones and drops some. The sample lists 35,000 to 50,000 clones; 80% to 95% were seen once. The sample consisted of CD4+ T cells from peripheral blood mononuclear cells, taken after pregnancy. The TCR was taken from a female donor in good health, enrolled as a control in a pregnancy study. The chain joins TRBV30 to TRBJ2-1; no firm D call. The DNA of the CDR3 is TGTGCCTGGAGTGTCCTCAATGAGCAGTTCTTC. Protein product: CAWSVLNEQFF.